The clone carrying this T cell receptor (beta chain) was counted at least ten times. Its cognate antigen is unknown. V trimming: 2 bases; J trimming: 7 bases; junction bases outside the gene matches: 9. The CDR3 sequence is 15 residues long. The germline CDR1 and CDR2 sequences are SGHTA and FQGNSA. This sample is part of a study of molecular identifiers for immune sequencing clone quantification. Regarding the study as a whole: Investigators reportedly could detect spiked Jurkat TCR RNA from one cell among some 940,000 naive cells.

TCRdb reanalysed the PCR reads using MiXCR and keeps one entry per CDR3 protein. The sample contains fewer than 30,000 distinct CDR3 sequences, 17% of which appear only once. The sequence was obtained from a human donor in good health. Some libraries in this study had Jurkat cell RNA spiked in. J is TRBJ2-7 and V is TRBV7-2; 9 bases agree with TRBD1. Input material: naive CD8+ T cells from blood, with Jurkat cell RNA spiked in. The subset was: FACS-sorted CD8+CD4-CCR7+CD45RA+ naive T cells. The CDR3 DNA follows: TGTGCCAGCAGCTTAATTTTTGGGACAGGGAATGAGCAGTACTTC. It yields the protein CASSLIFGTGNEQYF.